These 3 T cell receptor beta chains were all obtained from the same sample, sequenced in a study of CD8 T cells in Susac syndrome. RNA amounts of about 0.5 to 1 ug underwent reverse transcription with random hexamers. TCRdb fed the immunoSEQ multiplex PCR reads into MiXCR, producing one record per CDR3 protein. The table lists around 150,000 distinct CDR3 sequences, around 95% of them singletons, with approximately 0.18% in the top ten. Material: CD8+ T cells from PBMCs. The source of these receptors is a human donor with Susac syndrome.

The rearrangement uses TRBV24-1 and TRBJ1-1, with D uncertain. The CDR3 runs to 13 residues. Trimming left V 0 bases short and J 1 base short, with 2 bases between. The germline V gene has CDR1 KGHDR and CDR2 SFDVKD. Here the CDR3 reads CATSDLENTEAFF. As DNA, the CDR3 is TGTGCCACCAGTGATTTGGAGAACACTGAAGCTTTCTTT.

The chain is built from TRBV29-1 and TRBJ2-5; D is possibly TRBD1 or TRBD2 (5 bases each). The CDR3 is made up of 12 amino acids. The V and J ends lost 6 bases and 4 bases respectively, with 12 bases between them. Germline V gives CDR1 SQVTM, CDR2 ANQGSEA. CDR3: CSVAGRGETQYF. The CDR3 coding sequence is TGCAGCGTGGCGGGTAGGGGAGAGACCCAGTACTTC.

The chain has TRBV3-1 and TRBJ2-1; 8 positions match TRBD2. From germline, CDR1 is LGHDT and CDR2 YNNKEL (reference sequence). The junction had 9 bases not matched to a gene; V was cut back by 1 base and J by 7 bases. This CDR3 has 16 amino acids. Written as DNA, the CDR3 is TGTGCCAGCAGCCAAGCACATCTGGGACTAGAAAATGAGCAGTTCTTC. It encodes CASSQAHLGLENEQFF.